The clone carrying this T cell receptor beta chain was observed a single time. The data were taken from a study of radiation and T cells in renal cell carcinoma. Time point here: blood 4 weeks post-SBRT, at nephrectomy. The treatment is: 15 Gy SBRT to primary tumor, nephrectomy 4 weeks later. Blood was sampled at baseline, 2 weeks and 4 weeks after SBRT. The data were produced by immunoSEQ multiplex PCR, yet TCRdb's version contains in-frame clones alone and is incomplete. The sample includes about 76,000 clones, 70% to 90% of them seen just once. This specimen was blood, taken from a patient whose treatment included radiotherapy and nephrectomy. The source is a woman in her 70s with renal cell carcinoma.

CDR3 in amino acids: CATGTGVGEQYF. As DNA, the CDR3 is TGTGCCACCGGGACGGGGGTCGGCGAGCAGTACTTC. This chain uses TRBV19 with TRBJ2-7, with D possibly TRBD2 on 6 matching bases. CDR3 length equals 12 residues. Germline V gene data show CDR1 as LNHDA and CDR2 as SQIVND (reference sequence). The V and J ends lost 10 bases and 6 bases respectively, with 16 bases between them.